In this sample, the clone carrying this TCR beta chain turned up many times. Its specificity is unknown. From genomic DNA, two-round multiplex PCR was used to amplify TCR beta CDR3. Amplification during the initial PCR round employed primers specific to each TRBV and TRBJ gene. TCRdb analysed the multiplex PCR reads with MiXCR anew, one entry per CDR3 protein. Of around 30,000 distinct CDR3 sequences listed, 25% to 35% are singletons. This entry is derived from a study of prognosis after radiotherapy for stage I lung cancer. Study-wide background: All of the patients with non-small cell lung cancer, including roughly seven who had refused surgery, were considered to be medically inoperable. Patients numbered about a dozen men and a handful of women, aged roughly 50 to 84 with a median of approximately 68 years. Study findings and constraints: Lower Shannon entropy values were found after stereotactic body radiation therapy in patients who developed distant metastases. Reportedly, TRBV and TRBJ gene usage differed by presence of metastases in patients.

Germline-derived CDR1 and CDR2 are MNHNS and SASEGT. Between the trimmed V and J ends, which lost 7 bases and 1 base, there was a span of 7 bases. The CDR3 runs 13 residues. This TCR was recovered from a donor over 45 with non-small cell lung cancer. The sample consisted of PBMCs, taken before or after stereotactic body radiation therapy (not recorded which). The chain uses TRBV6-1 and TRBJ2-2; perhaps TRBD2 as D (5 bases). CDR3 in DNA: TGTGCCAGCACGGGGAGGAACACCGGGGAGCTGTTTTTT. Translating it yields CASTGRNTGELFF.